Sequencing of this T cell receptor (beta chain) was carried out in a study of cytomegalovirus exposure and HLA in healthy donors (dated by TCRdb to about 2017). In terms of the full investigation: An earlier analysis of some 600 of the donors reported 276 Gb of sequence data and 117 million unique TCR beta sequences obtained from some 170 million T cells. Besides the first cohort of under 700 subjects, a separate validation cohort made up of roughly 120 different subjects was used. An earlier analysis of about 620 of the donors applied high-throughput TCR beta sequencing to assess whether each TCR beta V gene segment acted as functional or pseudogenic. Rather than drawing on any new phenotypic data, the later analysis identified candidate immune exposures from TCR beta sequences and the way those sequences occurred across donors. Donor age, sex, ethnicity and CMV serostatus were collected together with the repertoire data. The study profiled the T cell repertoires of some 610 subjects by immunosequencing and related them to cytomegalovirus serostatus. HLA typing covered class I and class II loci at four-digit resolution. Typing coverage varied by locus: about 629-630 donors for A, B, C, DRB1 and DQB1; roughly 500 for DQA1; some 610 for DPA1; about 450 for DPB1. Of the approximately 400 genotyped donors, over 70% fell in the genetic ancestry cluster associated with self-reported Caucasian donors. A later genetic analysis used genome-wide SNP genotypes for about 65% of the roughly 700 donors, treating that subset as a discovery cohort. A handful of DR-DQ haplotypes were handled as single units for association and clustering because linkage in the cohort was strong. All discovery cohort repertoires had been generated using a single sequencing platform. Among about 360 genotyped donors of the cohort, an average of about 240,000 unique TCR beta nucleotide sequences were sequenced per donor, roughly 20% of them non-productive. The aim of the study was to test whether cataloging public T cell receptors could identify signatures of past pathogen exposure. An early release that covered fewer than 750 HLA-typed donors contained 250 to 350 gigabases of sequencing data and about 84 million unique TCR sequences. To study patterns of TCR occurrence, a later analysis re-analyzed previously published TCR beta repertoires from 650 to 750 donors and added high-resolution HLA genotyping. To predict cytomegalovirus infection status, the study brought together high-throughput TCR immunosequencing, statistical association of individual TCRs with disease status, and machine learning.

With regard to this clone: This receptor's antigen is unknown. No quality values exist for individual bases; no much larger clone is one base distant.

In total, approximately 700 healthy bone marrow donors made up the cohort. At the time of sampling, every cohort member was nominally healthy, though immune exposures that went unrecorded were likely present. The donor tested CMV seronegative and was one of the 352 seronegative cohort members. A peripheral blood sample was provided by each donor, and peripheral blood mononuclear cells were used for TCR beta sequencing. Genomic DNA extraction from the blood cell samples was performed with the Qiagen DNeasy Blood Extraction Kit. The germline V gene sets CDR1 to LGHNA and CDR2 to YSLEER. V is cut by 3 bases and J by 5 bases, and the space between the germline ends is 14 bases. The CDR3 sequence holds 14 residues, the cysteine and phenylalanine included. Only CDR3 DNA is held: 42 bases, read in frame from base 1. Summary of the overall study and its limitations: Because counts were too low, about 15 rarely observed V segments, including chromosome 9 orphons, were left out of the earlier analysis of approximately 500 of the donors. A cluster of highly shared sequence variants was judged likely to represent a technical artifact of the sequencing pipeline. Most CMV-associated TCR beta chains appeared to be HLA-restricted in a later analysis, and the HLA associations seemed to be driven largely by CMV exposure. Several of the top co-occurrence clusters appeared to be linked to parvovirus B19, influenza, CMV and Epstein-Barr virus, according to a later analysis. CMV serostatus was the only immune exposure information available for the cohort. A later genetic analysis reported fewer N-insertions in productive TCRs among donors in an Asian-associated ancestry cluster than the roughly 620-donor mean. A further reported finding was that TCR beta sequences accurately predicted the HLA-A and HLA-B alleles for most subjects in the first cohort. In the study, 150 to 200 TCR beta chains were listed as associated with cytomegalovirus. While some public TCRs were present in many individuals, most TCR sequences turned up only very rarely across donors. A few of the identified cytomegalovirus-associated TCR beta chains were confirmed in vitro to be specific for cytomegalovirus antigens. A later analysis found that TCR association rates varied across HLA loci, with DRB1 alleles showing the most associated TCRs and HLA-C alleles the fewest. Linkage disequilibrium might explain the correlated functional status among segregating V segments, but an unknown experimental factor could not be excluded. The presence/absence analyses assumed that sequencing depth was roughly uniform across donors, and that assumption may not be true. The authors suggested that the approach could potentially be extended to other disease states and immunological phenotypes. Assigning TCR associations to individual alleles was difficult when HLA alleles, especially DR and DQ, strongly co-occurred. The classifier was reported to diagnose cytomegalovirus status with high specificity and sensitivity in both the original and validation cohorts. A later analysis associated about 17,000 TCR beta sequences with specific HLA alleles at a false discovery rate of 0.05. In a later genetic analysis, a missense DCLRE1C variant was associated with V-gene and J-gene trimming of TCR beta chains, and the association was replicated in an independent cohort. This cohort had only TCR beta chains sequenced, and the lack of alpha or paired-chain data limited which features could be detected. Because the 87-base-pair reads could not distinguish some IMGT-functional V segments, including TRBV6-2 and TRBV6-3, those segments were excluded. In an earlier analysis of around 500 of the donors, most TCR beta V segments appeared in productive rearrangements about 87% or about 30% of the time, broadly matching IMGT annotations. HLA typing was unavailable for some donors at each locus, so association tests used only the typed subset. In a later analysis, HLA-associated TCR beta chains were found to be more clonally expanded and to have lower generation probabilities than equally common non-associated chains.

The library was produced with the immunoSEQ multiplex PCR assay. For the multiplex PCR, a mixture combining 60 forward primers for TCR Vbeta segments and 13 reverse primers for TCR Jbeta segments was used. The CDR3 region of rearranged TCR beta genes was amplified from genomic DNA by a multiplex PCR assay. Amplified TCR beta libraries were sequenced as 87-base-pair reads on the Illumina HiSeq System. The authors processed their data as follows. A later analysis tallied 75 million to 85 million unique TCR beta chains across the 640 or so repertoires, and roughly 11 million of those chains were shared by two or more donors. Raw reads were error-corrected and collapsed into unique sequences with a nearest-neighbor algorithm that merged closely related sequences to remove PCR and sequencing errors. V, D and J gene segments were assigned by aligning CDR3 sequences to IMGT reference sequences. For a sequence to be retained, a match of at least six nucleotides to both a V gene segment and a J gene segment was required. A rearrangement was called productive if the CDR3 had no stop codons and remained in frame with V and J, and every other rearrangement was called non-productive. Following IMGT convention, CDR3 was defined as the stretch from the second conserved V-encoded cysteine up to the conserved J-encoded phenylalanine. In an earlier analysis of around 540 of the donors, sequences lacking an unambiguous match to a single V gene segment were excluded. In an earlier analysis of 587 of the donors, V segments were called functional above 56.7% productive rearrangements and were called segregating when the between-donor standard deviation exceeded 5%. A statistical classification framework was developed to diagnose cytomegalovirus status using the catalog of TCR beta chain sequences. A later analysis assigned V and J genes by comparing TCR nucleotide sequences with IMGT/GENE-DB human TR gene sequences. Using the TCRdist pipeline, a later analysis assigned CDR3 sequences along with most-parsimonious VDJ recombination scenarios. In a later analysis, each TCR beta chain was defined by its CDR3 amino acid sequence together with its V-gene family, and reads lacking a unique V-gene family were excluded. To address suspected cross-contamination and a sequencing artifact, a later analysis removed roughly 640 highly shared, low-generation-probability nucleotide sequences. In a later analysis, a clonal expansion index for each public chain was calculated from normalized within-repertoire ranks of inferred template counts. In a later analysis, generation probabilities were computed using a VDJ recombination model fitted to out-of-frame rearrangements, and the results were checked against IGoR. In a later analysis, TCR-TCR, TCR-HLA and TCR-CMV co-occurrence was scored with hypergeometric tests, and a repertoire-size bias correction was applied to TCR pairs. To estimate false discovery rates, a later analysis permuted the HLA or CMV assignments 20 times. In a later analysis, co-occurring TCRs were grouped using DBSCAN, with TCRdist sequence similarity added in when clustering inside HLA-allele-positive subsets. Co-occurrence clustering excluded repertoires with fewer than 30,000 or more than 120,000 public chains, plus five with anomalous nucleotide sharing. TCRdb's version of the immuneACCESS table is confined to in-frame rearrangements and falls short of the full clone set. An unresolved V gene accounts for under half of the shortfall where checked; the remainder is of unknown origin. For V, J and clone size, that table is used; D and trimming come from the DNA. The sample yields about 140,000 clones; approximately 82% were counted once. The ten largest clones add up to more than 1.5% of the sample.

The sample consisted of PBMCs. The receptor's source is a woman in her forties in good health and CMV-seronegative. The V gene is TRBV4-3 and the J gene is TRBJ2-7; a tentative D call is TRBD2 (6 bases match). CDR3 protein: CASSHRGTGDEQYF. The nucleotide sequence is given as TGCGCCAGCAGCCACCGAGGGACTGGGGACGAGCAGTACTTC.